These 8 T cell receptor beta chains originate from one sample sequenced in a study of technical replicates of blood from several donors. Generated by immunoSEQ multiplex PCR, the TCRdb table keeps only in-frame clones and is missing some. The top ten clones hold 4% to 5% of a sample with about 73,000 clones, 90% of them seen once. Input material: PBMCs. Source of these receptors: a human donor in good health. Some clones in this sample may be carry-over from other donors' samples.

This rearrangement joins TRBV5-4 to TRBJ2-2; the match to TRBD1 covers 10 bases. The CDR3 spans 17 residues. Germline V gives CDR1 SGHNT, CDR2 YYREEE (reference sequence). The V gene end was trimmed by 3 bases and the J gene end by 4 bases; junction bases not matched to a gene: 9. CDR3 sequence (DNA): TGTGCCAGCAGCTCCGGGACAGGGGTCACGAGCACCGGGGAGCTGTTTTTT. It yields the protein CASSSGTGVTSTGELFF. The full variable domain, completed using reference TRBV5-4 and TRBJ2-2, is ETGVTQSPTHLIKTRGQQVTLRCSSQSGHNTVSWYQQALGQGPQFIFQYYREEENGRGNFPPRFSGLQFPNYSSELNVNALELDDSALYLCASSSGTGVTSTGELFFGEGSRLTVL.

This sequence joins TRBV27 and TRBJ2-2, with D maybe TRBD2 (5 bases). The V gene's germline CDR1 is MNHEY and CDR2 SMNVEV (reference sequence). This CDR3 comprises 14 residues. Trimming cost V 3 bases and J 3 bases, with 8 bases left between them. The CDR3 protein is CASSFTRDTGELFF. Here the CDR3 DNA reads TGTGCCAGCAGTTTCACTAGGGACACCGGGGAGCTGTTTTTT.

This rearrangement joins TRBV7-9 to TRBJ2-2; TRBD2 might be the D (6 bases). The CDR3 is 16 residues long. Germline CDR1 reads SEHNR; CDR2 reads FQNEAQ (reference sequence). Trimming stripped 1 base from V and 6 bases from J, with 15 bases between. Here the CDR3 reads CASSLERVWRSGELFF. Written as DNA, the CDR3 is TGTGCCAGCAGCTTAGAGCGGGTGTGGAGGTCCGGGGAGCTGTTTTTT.

The genes are TRBV7-9 and TRBJ2-1; D is possibly TRBD2 (5 bases). Trimming pared 3 bases from V and 9 bases from J, leaving 6 bases between. The CDR3 consists of 11 residues. Germline V gene lookup returns CDR1 SEHNR and CDR2 FQNEAQ (reference sequence). The CDR3 sequence: CASSFRGEQFF. In DNA form, the CDR3 reads TGTGCCAGCAGCTTCCGGGGTGAGCAGTTCTTC. Full variable domain (outside the CDR3, taken from reference TRBV7-9 and TRBJ2-1): DTGVSQNPRHKITKRGQNVTFRCDPISEHNRLYWYRQTLGQGPEFLTYFQNEAQLEKSRLLSDRFSAERPKGSFSTLEIQRTEQGDSAMYLCASSFRGEQFFGPGTRLTVL.

The V gene is TRBV4-3, the J gene TRBJ2-1; perhaps TRBD1 as D (5 bases). Germline CDR1 is LGHNA and CDR2 is YSLEER. The length of the CDR3 is 15 residues. The V end lost 0 bases, the J end lost 9 bases, and 15 bases lay between the germline ends. The CDR3 nucleotides read TGCGCCAGCAGCCAAGATCCCCCAGTCGACAGTGAGCAGTTCTTC. This encodes CASSQDPPVDSEQFF.

J is TRBJ1-2 and V is TRBV4-2, with D unresolved. CDR3 length: 13 amino acids. Trimming left V 0 bases short and J 4 bases short, with 6 bases between. Per germline, CDR1 LGHNA and CDR2 YNFKEQ. The CDR3 loop reads CASSQDGSYGYTF. DNA of the CDR3: TGTGCCAGCAGCCAAGACGGGAGCTATGGCTACACCTTC.

This sequence joins TRBV7-3 and TRBJ2-5; D may be TRBD1 (5 bases). The CDR3 is made up of 15 amino acids. Trimming stripped 3 bases from V and 4 bases from J, with 15 bases between. CDR1 SGHTA and CDR2 FQGTGA come from the germline V gene. The CDR3, as DNA: TGTGCCAGCAGCTTCCTGGGGCTAGGGGCAGAGACCCAGTACTTC. Protein: CASSFLGLGAETQYF.

The gene calls are TRBV11-1 and TRBJ2-3, with D perhaps matching TRBD1 (6 bases). The CDR3 contains 12 residues. V gave up 6 bases and J gave up 7 bases, with 11 bases separating them. Germline lookup yields CDR1 SGHAT and CDR2 FQDESV (reference sequence). The CDR3: CASSQGRYTQYF. CDR3 in DNA: TGTGCCAGCAGTCAGGGGAGATATACGCAGTATTTT.